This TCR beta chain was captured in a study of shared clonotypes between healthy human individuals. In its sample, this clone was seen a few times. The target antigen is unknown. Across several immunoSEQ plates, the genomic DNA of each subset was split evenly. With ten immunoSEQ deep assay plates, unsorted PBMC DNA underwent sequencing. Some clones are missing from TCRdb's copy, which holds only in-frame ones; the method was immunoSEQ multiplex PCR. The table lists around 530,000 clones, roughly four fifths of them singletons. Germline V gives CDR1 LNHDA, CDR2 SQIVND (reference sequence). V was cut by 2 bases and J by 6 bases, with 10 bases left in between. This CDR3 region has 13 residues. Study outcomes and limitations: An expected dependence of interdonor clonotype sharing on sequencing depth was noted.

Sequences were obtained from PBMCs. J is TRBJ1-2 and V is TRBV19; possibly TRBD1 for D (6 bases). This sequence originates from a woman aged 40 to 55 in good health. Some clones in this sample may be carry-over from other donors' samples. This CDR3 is CASSIRQDNGYTF. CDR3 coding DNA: TGTGCCAGTAGTATAAGACAGGACAATGGCTACACCTTC.